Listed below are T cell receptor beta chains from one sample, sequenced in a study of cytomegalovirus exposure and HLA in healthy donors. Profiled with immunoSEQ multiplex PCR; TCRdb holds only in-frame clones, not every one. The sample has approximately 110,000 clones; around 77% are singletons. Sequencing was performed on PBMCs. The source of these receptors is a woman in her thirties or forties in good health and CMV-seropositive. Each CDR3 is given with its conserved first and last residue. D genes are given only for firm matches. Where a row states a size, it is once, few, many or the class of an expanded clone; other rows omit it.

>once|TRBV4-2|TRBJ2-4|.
CASSRLGGAKNIQYF
TGTGCCAGCAGCCGGCTGGGGGGAGCCAAAAACATTCAGTACTTC
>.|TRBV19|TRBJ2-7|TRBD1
CASSIGTGDHEQYF
TGTGCCAGTAGTATAGGGACAGGGGACCACGAGCAGTACTTC
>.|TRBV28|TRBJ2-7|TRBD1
CASSRTGSSYEQYF
TGTGCCAGCAGCCGGACAGGGTCCTCCTACGAGCAGTACTTC
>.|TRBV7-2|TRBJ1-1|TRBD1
CASSLAVRTGNTEAFF
TGTGCCAGCAGCTTAGCGGTGCGGACAGGGAACACTGAAGCTTTCTTT
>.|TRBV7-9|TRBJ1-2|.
CASSRLRQDNYGYTF
TGTGCCAGCAGCCGTCTAAGACAGGACAACTATGGCTACACCTTC
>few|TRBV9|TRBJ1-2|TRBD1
CASSATGTGGVGYTF
TGTGCCAGCAGCGCGACCGGGACAGGGGGCGTTGGCTACACCTTC
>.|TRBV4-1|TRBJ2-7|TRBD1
CASSQRQGGIYEQYF
TGCGCCAGCAGCCAGCGACAGGGGGGAATCTACGAGCAGTACTTC
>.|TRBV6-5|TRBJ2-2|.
CASSYSQHKGTGELFF
TGTGCCAGCAGTTACTCCCAGCATAAGGGGACCGGGGAGCTGTTTTTT
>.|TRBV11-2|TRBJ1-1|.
CASSPYTEAFF
TGTGCCAGCAGCCCATACACTGAAGCTTTCTTT
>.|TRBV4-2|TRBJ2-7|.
CASSQGSYSLEQYF
TGTGCCAGCAGCCAAGGAAGTTACAGCCTGGAGCAGTACTTC
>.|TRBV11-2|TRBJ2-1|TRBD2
CASSTSGSIYNEQFF
TGTGCCAGCAGCACTAGCGGGAGTATATACAATGAGCAGTTCTTC
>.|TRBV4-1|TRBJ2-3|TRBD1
CASSQGRDSRQRDTQYF
TGCGCCAGCAGCCAAGGCCGGGACAGCCGGCAAAGAGATACGCAGTATTTT
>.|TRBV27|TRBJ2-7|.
CASSSTRGYEQYF
TGTGCCAGCAGTTCCACCCGAGGATACGAGCAGTACTTC
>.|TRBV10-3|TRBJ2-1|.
CAISGATQAYNEQFF
TGTGCCATCAGTGGGGCCACGCAGGCCTACAATGAGCAGTTCTTC
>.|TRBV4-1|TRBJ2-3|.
CASSQDRVASYTQYF
TGCGCCAGCAGCCAAGATCGGGTAGCGAGCTATACGCAGTATTTT
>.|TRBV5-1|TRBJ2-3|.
CASSLGPGLGHTQYF
TGCGCCAGCAGCTTGGGCCCTGGGCTGGGCCATACGCAGTATTTT
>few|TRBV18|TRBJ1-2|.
CASSPLDKEIYGYTF
TGTGCCAGCTCACCACTTGACAAAGAGATCTATGGCTACACCTTC
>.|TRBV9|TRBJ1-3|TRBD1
CASSTRTGKNTIYF
TGTGCCAGCAGCACCCGGACAGGGAAAAACACCATATATTTT
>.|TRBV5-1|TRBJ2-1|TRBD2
CASSIGPPSRTSAILNEQFF
TGCGCCAGCAGCATTGGGCCCCCCTCACGGACTAGCGCAATTCTCAATGAGCAGTTCTTC
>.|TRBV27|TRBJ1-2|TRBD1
CASSFGEGAGYGYTF
TGTGCCAGCAGTTTTGGTGAGGGGGCGGGCTATGGCTACACCTTC
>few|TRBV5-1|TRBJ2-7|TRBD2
CASRTRGSYEQYF
TGCGCCAGCCGGACTAGAGGCAGCTACGAGCAGTACTTC
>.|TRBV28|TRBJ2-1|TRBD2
CASSQRLAGPNEQFF
TGTGCCAGCAGCCAAAGACTAGCGGGACCCAATGAGCAGTTCTTC
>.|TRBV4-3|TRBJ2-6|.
CASSQEAWRSGANVLTF
TGCGCCAGCAGCCAAGAAGCTTGGCGGTCTGGGGCCAACGTCCTGACTTTC
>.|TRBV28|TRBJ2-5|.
CASSPRTTWTQYF
TGTGCCAGCAGTCCAAGGACTACGTGGACCCAGTACTTC
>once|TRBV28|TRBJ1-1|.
CASSLLWRNTEAFF
TGTGCCAGCAGTTTATTGTGGAGAAACACTGAAGCTTTCTTT
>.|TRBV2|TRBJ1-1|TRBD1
CASSVDRVLSEAFF
TGTGCCAGCAGTGTAGACAGGGTGTTGTCTGAAGCTTTCTTT
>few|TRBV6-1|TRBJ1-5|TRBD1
CASTLDRGRQPQHF
TGTGCCAGCACCCTTGACAGGGGGCGTCAGCCCCAGCATTTT
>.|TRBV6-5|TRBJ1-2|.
CASSYSGGRNYGYTF
TGTGCCAGCAGTTACTCCGGGGGGCGCAATTATGGCTACACCTTC
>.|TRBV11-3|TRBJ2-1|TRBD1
CASSSRDRNEQFF
TGTGCCAGCAGCTCCCGGGACAGGAATGAGCAGTTCTTC
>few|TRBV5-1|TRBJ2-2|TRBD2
CASSLEAGGPTGELFF
TGCGCCAGCAGCTTGGAAGCGGGGGGGCCGACCGGGGAGCTGTTTTTT
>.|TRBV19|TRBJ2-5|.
CASSTQGRGETQYF
TGTGCCAGTAGCACACAGGGTCGGGGAGAGACCCAGTACTTC
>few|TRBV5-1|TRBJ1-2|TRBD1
CASSPGQGIDYGYTF
TGCGCCAGCAGCCCCGGACAGGGTATCGACTATGGCTACACCTTC
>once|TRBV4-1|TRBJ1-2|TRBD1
CASSQIRDRGWGYTF
TGCGCCAGCAGCCAAATCCGGGACAGGGGATGGGGCTACACCTTC
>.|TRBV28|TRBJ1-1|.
CASSLLPGNTEAFF
TGTGCCAGCAGTTTATTACCAGGGAACACTGAAGCTTTCTTT
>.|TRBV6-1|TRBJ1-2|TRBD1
CASSEVNRGYGYTF
TGTGCCAGCAGTGAGGTTAACAGGGGCTATGGCTACACCTTC
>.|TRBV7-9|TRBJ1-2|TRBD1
CASSPSGTGTYGYTF
TGTGCCAGCAGCCCATCGGGGACAGGGACCTATGGCTACACCTTC
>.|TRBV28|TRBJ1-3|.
CASSLWGGDGNTIYF
TGTGCCAGCAGTTTATGGGGAGGAGATGGAAACACCATATATTTT
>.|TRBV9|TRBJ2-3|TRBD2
CASSVTSGSSDTQYF
TGTGCCAGCAGCGTGACTAGCGGGAGTTCAGATACGCAGTATTTT
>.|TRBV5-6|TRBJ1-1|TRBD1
CASIRIGTGNTEAFF
TGTGCCAGCATCCGAATCGGGACAGGGAACACTGAAGCTTTCTTT
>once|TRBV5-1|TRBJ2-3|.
CASSPPARTDTQYF
TGCGCCAGCAGCCCGCCGGCTAGAACAGATACGCAGTATTTT
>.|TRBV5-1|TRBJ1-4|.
CASSLAGLPDEKLFF
TGCGCCAGCAGCTTGGCCGGACTTCCTGACGAAAAACTGTTTTTT
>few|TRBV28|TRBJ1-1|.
CASSSLRRNTEAFF
TGTGCCAGCAGCAGCCTAAGGAGGAACACTGAAGCTTTCTTT
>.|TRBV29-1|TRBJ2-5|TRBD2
CSVSGLAVTRETQYF
TGCAGCGTTTCTGGACTAGCGGTAACTCGGGAGACCCAGTACTTC
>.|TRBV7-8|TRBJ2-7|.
CASSFHPLSGAIYYEQYF
TGTGCCAGCAGCTTCCACCCCTTGTCTGGGGCGATTTACTACGAGCAGTACTTC
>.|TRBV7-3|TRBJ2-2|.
CASSSPGTNTGELFF
TGTGCCAGCAGCTCCCCCGGGACAAACACCGGGGAGCTGTTTTTT
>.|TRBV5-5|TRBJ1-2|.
CASSPDSFYGYTF
TGTGCCAGCAGCCCAGACAGCTTCTATGGCTACACCTTC
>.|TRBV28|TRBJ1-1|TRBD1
CASSITGGSRAFF
TGTGCCAGCAGTATAACAGGGGGCTCGCGAGCTTTCTTT